A single sample is the source of the 27 T cell receptor beta chains below, sequenced in a study of beta chain features in type 1 diabetes. Findings of the study overall: Across all four CD4+ subsets, people with type 1 diabetes showed modestly shorter TCRB CDR3s.

Antigens for these TCRs are unknown. Expressed TCRB transcripts got sequenced, as all isolated RNA was reverse transcribed. TCRdb's table, derived via immunoSEQ multiplex PCR, lists solely in-frame clones and lacks some. The table shows 600,000 to 700,000 clones, with roughly 12% occurring only once. Sample: naive CD4+ T cells from blood. These receptor sequences come from a young man with type 1 diabetes.

The chain recombines TRBV2 with TRBJ2-7, with no clear D. The V gene lost 6 bases and the J gene lost 0 bases, with 9 bases spanning the gap. The CDR3 length is 13 residues. The germline gives CDR1 SNHLY, CDR2 FYNNEI. This CDR3 is CASRTRSSYEQYF. The CDR3, as DNA: TGTGCCAGCAGGACAAGGAGCTCCTACGAGCAGTACTTC.

This clone appeared a single time. The chain has TRBV7-9 and TRBJ2-7; no clear D. Germline lookup yields CDR1 SEHNR and CDR2 FQNEAQ (reference sequence). Trimming took off 1 base at V and 5 bases at J, with 9 bases between the two ends. The CDR3 has 13 residues. CDR3 amino acids: CASSLGTADEQYF. The CDR3, as DNA: TGTGCCAGCAGCTTAGGAACGGCAGACGAGCAGTACTTC.

The gene calls are TRBV4-2 and TRBJ1-1; D ambiguous. The V gene's germline CDR1 is LGHNA and CDR2 YNFKEQ. Trimming stripped 0 bases from V and 4 bases from J, with 12 bases between. The CDR3 length is 15 residues. The CDR3 DNA reads as TGTGCCAGCAGCCAAGATTTCCAGGCGACCACTGAAGCTTTCTTT. This gives the protein CASSQDFQATTEAFF.

The V and J genes are TRBV6-5 and TRBJ2-5; 9 bases are a match to TRBD1. Germline CDR1 and CDR2: MNHEY and SVGAGI. The CDR3 spans 13 residues. The V and J ends lost 6 bases and 5 bases, in that order; junction bases with no gene match: 4. CDR3 amino acids: CASRQGAGETQYF. CDR3 nucleotide sequence: TGTGCCAGCAGACAGGGGGCAGGGGAGACCCAGTACTTC.

V usage is TRBV5-1 and J usage is TRBJ2-5, with TRBD1 identical over 8 bases. The junction had 7 bases not matched to a gene; V was cut back by 4 bases and J by 5 bases. The CDR3 sequence is 14 residues long. From germline, CDR1 is SGHRS and CDR2 YFSETQ. DNA for the CDR3: TGCGCCAGCAGCCCGGGACAGGCTGTGGAGACCCAGTACTTC. Translated, it gives CASSPGQAVETQYF.

This chain uses TRBV13 with TRBJ1-1; D is unresolved. The V end lost 5 bases, the J end lost 4 bases, and 11 bases lay between the germline ends. The CDR3 is made up of 13 amino acids. Germline CDR1 PRHDT, CDR2 FYEKMQ (reference sequence). The CDR3 protein is CASSRRRTTEAFF. The CDR3 DNA reads TGTGCCAGCAGCCGAAGACGGACCACTGAAGCTTTCTTT.

J is TRBJ2-5 and V is TRBV5-4; D gene uncertain. The CDR3 length is 9 residues. V was shortened by 10 bases and J by 5 bases, with 6 bases between the two germline ends. Per germline, CDR1 SGHNT and CDR2 YYREEE (reference sequence). This CDR3 is CAGRETQYF. The CDR3 nucleotides are TGTGCCGGTCGTGAGACCCAGTACTTC.

This clone was seen a handful of times. Within the sample, other DNA sequences also encode this same CDR3. The chain uses TRBV29-1 and TRBJ2-2; possible D gene TRBD1, 6 bases. Trimming pared 4 bases from V and 4 bases from J, leaving 10 bases between. This CDR3 is 13 amino acids long. Per germline, CDR1 SQVTM and CDR2 ANQGSEA. CDR3 sequence reads: CSVGLQGTGELFF. The CDR3 DNA reads as TGCAGCGTTGGGCTACAGGGCACCGGGGAGCTGTTTTTT.

J is TRBJ2-7 and V is TRBV29-1; tentatively, D is TRBD1 or TRBD2 (5 bases each). CDR3 size: 12 residues. V dropped 7 bases and J dropped 1 base, with 11 bases sitting between them. Germline CDR1 is SQVTM and CDR2 is ANQGSEA. CDR3 nucleotides: TGCAGCGGGGGGAGAGATTCCTACGAGCAGTACTTC. This gives the protein CSGGRDSYEQYF.

This chain uses TRBV4-3 with TRBJ1-6; 8 nucleotides agree with TRBD1. The V gene's germline CDR1 is LGHNA and CDR2 YSLEER. The CDR3 has 16 residues. V was pared by 0 bases and J by 9 bases, with 7 bases of the junction left unmatched. CDR3 region: CASSQEIDRGISPLHF. Here the CDR3 DNA reads TGCGCCAGCAGCCAAGAGATAGACAGGGGAATTTCACCCCTCCACTTT.

The DNA of the CDR3 is TGTGCCAGCAGCCTCCGGGGGAGTACCACAGATACGCAGTATTTT. Translated, it gives CASSLRGSTTDTQYF. The gene calls are TRBV7-2 and TRBJ2-3, with a weak D call TRBD2 (6 bases). Germline CDR1 reads SGHTA; CDR2 reads FQGNSA. The CDR3 has 15 amino acids. The V gene lost 5 bases and the J gene lost 2 bases, with 14 bases spanning the gap.

This clone was seen only a few times. The chain uses TRBV6-6 and TRBJ1-2; 7 bases are a match to TRBD1. V shed 0 bases and J 6 bases; nucleotides not matched to a gene: 4. The germline V gene has CDR1 MNHNY and CDR2 SVGAGI (reference sequence). The CDR3 length is 14 residues. The CDR3 is CASSYSRDSNGYTF. In DNA, the CDR3 is TGTGCCAGCAGTTACTCCCGGGACAGTAATGGCTACACCTTC.

This sequence joins TRBV14 and TRBJ1-1; D not certain. V lost 1 base, J lost 7 bases, and 10 bases lay in between. In germline, CDR1 is SGHDN, CDR2 FVKESK. The CDR3 sequence is 13 residues long. CDR3 sequence (DNA): TGTGCCAGCAGCCAAGGTACAGCCTTTGAAGCTTTCTTT. Its translation is CASSQGTAFEAFF.

This clone showed up just once. A read error may explain this, as a much larger clone is one base away. The J gene is TRBJ1-1, the V gene TRBV11-2; a weak D match, TRBD1 (6 bases). V was cut by 6 bases and J by 1 base, with 6 bases left in between. Germline assignment: CDR1 SGHAT and CDR2 FQNNGV. This CDR3 spans 12 amino acids. Here the CDR3 reads CASRTGNTEAFF. The CDR3 DNA is TGTGCCAGCAGGACAGGGAACACTGAAGCTTTCTTT. The full variable domain, in which reference TRBV11-2 and TRBJ1-1 provide the parts outside the CDR3, is EAGVAQSPRYKIIEKRQSVAFWCNPISGHATLYWYQQILGQGPKLLIQFQNNGVVDDSQLPKDRFSAERLKGVDSTLKIQPAKLEDSAVYLCASRTGNTEAFFGQGTRLTVV.

The V call is TRBV30, the J call TRBJ2-3; 9 nucleotides match TRBD2. The V segment lost 3 bases and the J segment 3 bases; nucleotides outside the gene matches: 16. The V gene's germline CDR1 is GTSNPN and CDR2 SVGIG (reference sequence). CDR3 size: 18 residues. The CDR3 reads CAWRWERGASERTDTQYF. The CDR3 region has the DNA TGTGCCTGGAGGTGGGAGCGGGGGGCCTCGGAACGGACAGATACGCAGTATTTT. Using reference TRBV30 and TRBJ2-3 for the parts outside the CDR3, the full variable domain is SQTIHQWPATLVQPVGSPLSLECTVEGTSNPNLYWYRQAAGRGLQLLFYSVGIGQISSEVPQNLSASRPQDRQFILSSKKLLLSDSGFYLCAWRWERGASERTDTQYFGPGTRLTVL.

Here the CDR3 DNA reads TGTGCCAGCAGTGAACCCCGGCGGGGGGGGTTCACTGGGGCCAACGTCCTGACTTTC. It is translated as CASSEPRRGGFTGANVLTF. V usage is TRBV6-1 and J usage is TRBJ2-6; the match to TRBD2 covers 9 bases. Germline V gene sequence: CDR1 MNHNS, CDR2 SASEGT. CDR3 length: 19 residues. The trim removed 2 bases at V and 2 bases at J, leaving 10 bases unmatched.

This clone appeared once. This chain joins TRBV5-1 and TRBJ1-2, with 7 bases aligning to TRBD1. The CDR3 runs to 14 residues. The V segment lost 2 bases and the J segment 0 bases; nucleotides outside the gene matches: 1. Per the germline V gene, CDR1 is SGHRS and CDR2 is YFSETQ. The DNA for the CDR3 is TGCGCCAGCAGCTTCGACAGGGCTAACTATGGCTACACCTTC. This gives the protein CASSFDRANYGYTF.

The J gene is TRBJ2-3, the V gene TRBV7-2, with D possibly matching TRBD2 (6 bases). V was trimmed by 8 bases and J by 0 bases, leaving 18 bases between them. CDR3 size: 16 residues. CDR1 SGHTA and CDR2 FQGNSA come from the germline V gene. CDR3 residues: CASASETGLSTDTQYF. CDR3 DNA: TGTGCCAGCGCGTCTGAGACGGGACTGAGCACAGATACGCAGTATTTT.

This clone occurred a few times. One junction end does not reproduce the germline sequence, and a read error may be involved. V is TRBV5-4 and J is TRBJ1-4; D may be TRBD1 (5 bases). The V gene's germline CDR1 is SGHNT and CDR2 YYREEE (reference sequence). CDR3 length equals 19 residues. CDR3 DNA: TGTTCCAGCAGCCCCCAAGTTGGGGCTACAGATTCAACTAATGAAAAACTGTTTTTT. This sequence encodes CSSSPQVGATDSTNEKLFF.

The chain uses TRBV5-1 and TRBJ2-1, with D possibly being TRBD1 or TRBD2 (6 bases each). V was cut by 0 bases and J by 4 bases, with 14 bases left in between. CDR3 length: 16 amino acids. CDR1 is SGHRS and CDR2 is YFSETQ in the germline V gene. CDR3 in amino acids: CASSLESGGAYNEQFF. CDR3 bases: TGCGCCAGCAGCTTGGAGTCCGGGGGCGCATACAATGAGCAGTTCTTC.

This clone was seen more than once but under ten times. The chain is built from TRBV5-1 and TRBJ2-7; no firm D call. Germline loops: CDR1 SGHRS, CDR2 YFSETQ. The CDR3 has 12 residues. The V end was cut by 0 bases, the J end by 5 bases, with 6 bases between. CDR3 nucleotide sequence: TGCGCCAGCAGCTTGGGGGTCCACGAGCAGTACTTC. It encodes CASSLGVHEQYF. Full variable domain (remainder filled in from reference TRBV5-1 and TRBJ2-7): KAGVTQTPRYLIKTRGQQVTLSCSPISGHRSVSWYQQTPGQGLQFLFEYFSETQRNKGNFPGRFSGRQFSNSRSEMNVSTLELGDSALYLCASSLGVHEQYFGPGTRLTVT.

This clone was counted only a few times. This chain uses TRBV7-3 with TRBJ2-3, with TRBD2 matching 11 bases. The CDR3 loop spans 16 amino acids. Per the germline V gene, CDR1 is SGHTA and CDR2 is FQGTGA. The junction had 5 bases not matched to a gene; V was cut back by 5 bases and J by 1 base. The CDR3 sequence: CASSPRGLAGTDTQYF. The CDR3, as DNA: TGTGCCAGCAGCCCCAGGGGACTAGCGGGCACAGATACGCAGTATTTT.

CDR3 sequence: CSVPSGRGPEVQYF. CDR3 DNA sequence: TGCAGCGTCCCCTCGGGCAGGGGGCCCGAGGTCCAGTACTTC. The gene calls are TRBV29-1 and TRBJ2-5, with 8 bases lining up with TRBD1. V dropped 6 bases and J dropped 10; count of bases not matched to a gene: 16. In germline, CDR1 is SQVTM, CDR2 ANQGSEA. This CDR3 region has 14 residues.

This rearrangement joins TRBV4-2 to TRBJ1-2, with D possibly matching TRBD1 (5 bases). With 5 bases removed from V and 8 bases from J, the gap between germline ends came to 12 bases. The CDR3 spans 12 residues. CDR1 is LGHNA, CDR2 YNFKEQ, per germline. CDR3 nucleotides: TGTGCCAGCAGCACGACAGTCGGGGGCTACACCTTC. It encodes CASSTTVGGYTF.

There are a few counts of this clone. The rearrangement links TRBV7-2 to TRBJ1-2; TRBD1 aligns across 8 bases. The CDR3 has 13 amino acids. V gave up 5 bases and J gave up 13 bases; unmatched junction bases: 12. Per germline, CDR1 SGHTA and CDR2 FQGNSA. The CDR3 reads CASSTSGGEGGTF. The CDR3 nucleotides read TGTGCCAGCAGCACTTCAGGGGGCGAAGGTGGCACCTTC.

The V and J genes are TRBV5-4 and TRBJ1-2; 8 bases line up with TRBD1. Trimming removed 2 bases from V and 7 bases from J; junction bases left unmatched: 7. The CDR3 is made up of 14 amino acids. Germline V gene data show CDR1 as SGHNT and CDR2 as YYREEE (reference sequence). The CDR3 sequence: CASSLQGGSFGYTF. The CDR3 DNA sequence: TGTGCCAGCAGCTTACAGGGGGGGAGTTTTGGCTACACCTTC.

The chain uses TRBV5-1 and TRBJ1-1; 8 bases are shared with TRBD1. Germline CDR1 reads SGHRS; CDR2 reads YFSETQ. The V segment lost 4 bases and the J segment 7 bases; nucleotides outside the gene matches: 6. CDR3 length: 13 residues. CDR3 sequence reads: CASSRGQELEAFF. DNA for the CDR3: TGCGCCAGCAGCCGGGGACAGGAACTTGAAGCTTTCTTT. The variable domain in full, with the rest retrieved from reference TRBV5-1 and TRBJ1-1, is KAGVTQTPRYLIKTRGQQVTLSCSPISGHRSVSWYQQTPGQGLQFLFEYFSETQRNKGNFPGRFSGRQFSNSRSEMNVSTLELGDSALYLCASSRGQELEAFFGQGTRLTVV.